This T cell receptor beta chain stems from a study of cytomegalovirus exposure and HLA in healthy donors. Across the whole study: Both the 95 to 150 validation repertoires and the roughly 700 first-cohort repertoires used the same platform, as reported by a later analysis. Study-wide results and caveats: In a later analysis, first-cohort TCR clusters were found to tend to co-occur in the 120 or so validation repertoires.

TCRdb's copy holds only in-frame clones and misses some; the assay was immunoSEQ multiplex PCR. This sample yields 250,000 to 400,000 clones, of which 88% are seen a single time; around 0.96% belongs to the top ten. Points on this clone: The antigen is unknown.

The ends lost 3 bases at V and 5 bases at J; junction bases unmatched: 7. The CDR3 runs 14 residues. From germline, CDR1 is SGHRS and CDR2 YFSETQ. The donors were part of the approximately 120-subject validation cohort, which stood apart from the approximately 670-subject first cohort. The chain uses TRBV5-1 and TRBJ2-7, with 8 bases fitting TRBD1. This receptor was taken from a man aged 30-40 years in good health and CMV-seronegative. The sample comprised PBMCs. This chain's CDR3 is CASSSDRVVDEQYF. CDR3 DNA: TGCGCCAGCAGCTCGGACAGGGTAGTTGACGAGCAGTACTTC.